This entry lists 18 T cell receptor beta chains sequenced from one sample in a study of T cell responses to AZD1222 COVID-19 vaccine. The data were produced by immunoSEQ multiplex PCR, yet TCRdb's version contains in-frame clones alone and is incomplete. Of more than 140,000 clones listed, approximately 90% were seen once; the top ten hold approximately 5.3%. The sample consisted of peripheral blood, taken on day 0 of AZD1222 vaccination. The receptors here all came from an adult in good health.

The rearrangement joins TRBV19 to TRBJ2-6, with 7 bases aligning to TRBD1. Trimming at V came to 10 bases and at J to 1 base, leaving 10 bases not matched to a gene. The CDR3 spans 16 residues. Germline CDR1 reads LNHDA; CDR2 reads SQIVND (reference sequence). Here the CDR3 reads CATEYYRGSGANVLTF. DNA of the CDR3: TGTGCCACCGAATACTACAGGGGTTCTGGGGCCAACGTCCTGACTTTC.

This rearrangement joins TRBV3-1 (or the pseudogene TRBV3-2) to TRBJ1-1; the D is unclear. V was clipped by 2 bases and J by 1 base, with 8 bases between them. Germline CDR1 reads LGHDT; CDR2 reads YNNKEL (reference sequence). There are 14 residues in the CDR3. The CDR3 region has the DNA TGTGCCAGCAGCCAAACAACAGAGAACACTGAAGCTTTCTTT. It codes for CASSQTTENTEAFF.

CDR3 bases: TGTGCCAGCAGAACAGGGGGCACAGATACGCAGTATTTT. This sequence encodes CASRTGGTDTQYF. V usage is TRBV28 and J usage is TRBJ2-3; 7 positions agree with TRBD1. V was clipped by 6 bases and J by 1 base; unmatched bases: 1. From germline, CDR1 is MDHEN and CDR2 SYDVKM. This CDR3 spans 13 amino acids.

This chain connects TRBV18 to TRBJ1-4; D unclear. V was cut by 3 bases and J by 0 bases, with 11 bases left in between. The CDR3 spans 16 residues. CDR1 is KGHSH, CDR2 LQKENI, per germline. The CDR3: CASSPRTGATNEKLFF. As DNA, the CDR3 is TGTGCCAGCTCACCCCGGACCGGTGCAACTAATGAAAAACTGTTTTTT. The full variable domain, in which reference TRBV18 and TRBJ1-4 provide the parts outside the CDR3, is NAGVMQNPRHLVRRRGQEARLRCSPMKGHSHVYWYRQLPEEGLKFMVYLQKENIIDESGMPKERFSAEFPKEGPSILRIQQVVRGDSAAYFCASSPRTGATNEKLFFGSGTQLSVL.

This rearrangement joins TRBV24-1 to TRBJ1-2; 7 positions agree with TRBD1. Germline V CDR1 and CDR2: KGHDR, SFDVKD. With 3 bases clipped from V and 6 bases from J, the junction kept 6 bases outside the gene matches. This CDR3 comprises 14 residues. CDR3 DNA: TGTGCCACCAGTGATGCGGGGGACAGCGATGGCTACACCTTC. Translating it yields CATSDAGDSDGYTF.

The CDR3 loop reads CASRNGPSSYNEQFF. The CDR3 region has the DNA TGTGCCAGCAGAAACGGTCCGAGCTCCTACAATGAGCAGTTCTTC. The chain is built from TRBV27 and TRBJ2-1; no clear D. The CDR3 length is 15 residues. V gave up 6 bases and J gave up 0 bases, with 12 bases separating them. Germline lookup yields CDR1 MNHEY and CDR2 SMNVEV (reference sequence).

The rearrangement uses TRBV5-6 and TRBJ2-6; possibly TRBD2 for D (5 bases). Germline loops: CDR1 SGHDT, CDR2 YYEEEE. This CDR3 has 16 residues. With 4 bases removed from V and 4 bases from J, the gap between germline ends came to 15 bases. CDR3 nucleotide sequence: TGTGCCAGCAGCCAGGTGGCGAGGGCCGGGGCCAACGTCCTGACTTTC. It specifies CASSQVARAGANVLTF.

The J gene is TRBJ1-5, the V gene TRBV28; D gene uncertain. The CDR3 sequence is 16 residues long. Trimming took 3 bases from V and 1 from J, leaving 13 bases between them. Germline CDR1 MDHEN, CDR2 SYDVKM. The CDR3 loop is CASSFDGFRSNQPQHF. The DNA of the CDR3 is TGTGCCAGCAGTTTCGACGGGTTTAGGAGCAATCAGCCCCAGCATTTT.

This chain joins TRBV7-2 and TRBJ2-7; D might be TRBD1 or TRBD2, each matching 5 bases. Germline CDR1 reads SGHTA; CDR2 reads FQGNSA. Trimming removed 4 bases from V and 3 bases from J, with 13 bases in between. The CDR3 runs to 14 residues. CDR3 coding DNA: TGTGCCAGCAGCTCTCCGGGACGGAACTACGAGCAGTACTTC. As protein: CASSSPGRNYEQYF.

V and J are TRBV25-1 and TRBJ1-6; D is ambiguous. Trimming removed 3 bases at V and 5 bases at J, with 8 bases between. The V gene's germline CDR1 is MGHDK and CDR2 SYGVNS. The CDR3 consists of 14 residues. CDR3 nucleotide sequence: TGTGCCAGCAGTGACCAGCGACATAATTCACCCCTCCACTTT. Translating gives CASSDQRHNSPLHF.

The chain employs TRBV6-5 and TRBJ2-7; tentatively, D is TRBD2 (5 bases). CDR1 and CDR2 (germline): MNHEY, SVGAGI. Trimming cost V 6 bases and J 4 bases, with 16 bases left between them. CDR3 length: 14 residues. CDR3 DNA: TGTGCCAGCAGCGCCCTAAATAAGCGGTACGAGCAGTACTTC. Its protein is CASSALNKRYEQYF.

The CDR3 region is CASSDATGGGELFF. The CDR3 region has the DNA TGTGCCAGCAGCGACGCAACAGGGGGCGGGGAGCTGTTTTTT. The chain combines TRBV9 with TRBJ2-2, with 8 bases that match TRBD1. Looked up from germline, CDR1 is SGDLS and CDR2 is YYNGEE. J gave up 7 bases and V 3 bases, and 5 bases lay outside the gene matches. This CDR3 region has 14 residues.

This chain uses TRBV19 with TRBJ2-7; no clear D. CDR3 length: 12 amino acids. Germline values: CDR1 LNHDA, CDR2 SQIVND (reference sequence). V lost 4 bases and J lost 7, with 11 bases in between. Written as DNA, the CDR3 is TGTGCCAGTAGTAGGGAAGCCGAAGAGCAGTACTTC. Protein product: CASSREAEEQYF.

The chain has TRBV30 and TRBJ1-3, with a possible D match to TRBD1 (6 bases). The germline V gene encodes CDR1 GTSNPN and CDR2 SVGIG (reference sequence). The CDR3 length is 14 residues. Trimming pared 3 bases from V and 0 bases from J, leaving 9 bases between. This chain's CDR3 is CAWRGGTSGNTIYF. DNA of the CDR3: TGTGCCTGGAGAGGGGGGACCTCTGGAAACACCATATATTTT. Based on the CDR3 plus reference TRBV30 and TRBJ1-3, the full variable domain is SQTIHQWPATLVQPVGSPLSLECTVEGTSNPNLYWYRQAAGRGLQLLFYSVGIGQISSEVPQNLSASRPQDRQFILSSKKLLLSDSGFYLCAWRGGTSGNTIYFGEGSWLTVV.

In DNA, the CDR3 is TGTGCCAGCAGCCCCCCCACTAGTTCAGATACGCAGTATTTT. Translating it yields CASSPPTSSDTQYF. This rearrangement joins TRBV4-2 to TRBJ2-3, with TRBD2 as a possible D gene (5 bases). The CDR3 has 14 amino acids. CDR1 and CDR2 from the germline V gene are LGHNA and YNFKEQ. The V end was cut by 4 bases, the J end by 4 bases, with 12 bases between.

V is TRBV7-8 and J is TRBJ1-6; 7 bases agree with TRBD1. Germline assignment: CDR1 SGHVS and CDR2 FQNEAQ. V shed 3 bases, J shed 9 bases, and the junction held 11 bases outside the gene matches. The CDR3 has 16 residues. CDR3 nucleotide sequence: TGTGCCAGCAGCTTCGCTCGTATAGGGGGCCGTTCACCCCTCCACTTT. It codes for CASSFARIGGRSPLHF.

The chain carries TRBV4-3 and TRBJ1-5; no clear D. Germline lookup yields CDR1 LGHNA and CDR2 YSLEER. The CDR3 is made up of 14 amino acids. V was shortened by 1 base and J by 8 bases, with 12 bases between the two germline ends. The CDR3 DNA reads as TGCGCCAGCAGCCAAGGAGCAGAGGCGAAGCCCCAGCATTTT. As protein: CASSQGAEAKPQHF.

The rearrangement links TRBV9 to TRBJ1-3; possibly TRBD1 for D (6 bases). This CDR3 spans 17 amino acids. Germline V gene sequence: CDR1 SGDLS, CDR2 YYNGEE. V was clipped by 0 bases and J by 1 base, with 14 bases between them. The CDR3 region is CASSVDPGASSGNTIYF. CDR3 DNA: TGTGCCAGCAGCGTAGATCCGGGGGCGAGTTCTGGAAACACCATATATTTT.